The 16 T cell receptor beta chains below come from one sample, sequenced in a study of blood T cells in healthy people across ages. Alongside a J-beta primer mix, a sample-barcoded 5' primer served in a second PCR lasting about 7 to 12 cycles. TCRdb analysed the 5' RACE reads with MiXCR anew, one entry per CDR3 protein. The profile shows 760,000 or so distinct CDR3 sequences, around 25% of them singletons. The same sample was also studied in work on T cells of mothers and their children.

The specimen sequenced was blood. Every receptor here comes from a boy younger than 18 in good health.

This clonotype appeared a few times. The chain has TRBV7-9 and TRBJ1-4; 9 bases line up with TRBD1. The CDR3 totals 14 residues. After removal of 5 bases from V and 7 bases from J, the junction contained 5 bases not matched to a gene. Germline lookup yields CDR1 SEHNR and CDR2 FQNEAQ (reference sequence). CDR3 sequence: CASSEDRGAEKLFF. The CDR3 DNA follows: TGTGCCAGCAGCGAAGACAGGGGGGCTGAAAAACTGTTTTTT.

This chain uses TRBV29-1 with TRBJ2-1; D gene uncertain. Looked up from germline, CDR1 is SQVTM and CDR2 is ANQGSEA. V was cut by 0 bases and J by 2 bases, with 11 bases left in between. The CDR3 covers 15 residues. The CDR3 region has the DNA TGCAGCGTTGAAGAACCCGGGCGGCCCTACAATGAGCAGTTCTTC. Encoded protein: CSVEEPGRPYNEQFF.

For the CDR3, the DNA is TGCAGTGCCGATTGGATTCCCTCCCAACTAGCGGGAATGGGGGGCTCCTACGAGCAGTACTTC. Encoded protein: CSADWIPSQLAGMGGSYEQYF. V and J are TRBV20-1 and TRBJ2-7; 10 bases match TRBD2. Germline V gene data show CDR1 as DFQATT and CDR2 as SNEGSKA (reference sequence). The CDR3 has 21 amino acids. Trimming cost V 6 bases and J 0 bases; bases outside gene matches: 26.

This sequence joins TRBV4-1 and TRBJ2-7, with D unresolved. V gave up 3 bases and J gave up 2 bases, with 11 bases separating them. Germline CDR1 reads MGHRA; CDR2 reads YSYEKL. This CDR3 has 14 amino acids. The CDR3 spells CASSQAKGTYEQYF. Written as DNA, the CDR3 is TGCGCCAGCAGCCAGGCTAAGGGAACCTACGAGCAGTACTTC.

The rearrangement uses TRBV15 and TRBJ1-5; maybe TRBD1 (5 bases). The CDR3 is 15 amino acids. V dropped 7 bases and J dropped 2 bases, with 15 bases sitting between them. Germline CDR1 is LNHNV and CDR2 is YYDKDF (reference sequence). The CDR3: CATIETATGNQPQHF. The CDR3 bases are TGTGCCACCATCGAGACAGCCACAGGCAATCAGCCCCAGCATTTT.

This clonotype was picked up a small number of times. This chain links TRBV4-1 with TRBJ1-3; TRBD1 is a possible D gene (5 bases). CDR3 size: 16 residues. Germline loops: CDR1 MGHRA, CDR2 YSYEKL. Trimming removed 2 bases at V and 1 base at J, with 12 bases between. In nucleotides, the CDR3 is TGCGCCAGCAGCCAAAATTTGGGGGGTTCTGGAAACACCATATATTTT. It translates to CASSQNLGGSGNTIYF.

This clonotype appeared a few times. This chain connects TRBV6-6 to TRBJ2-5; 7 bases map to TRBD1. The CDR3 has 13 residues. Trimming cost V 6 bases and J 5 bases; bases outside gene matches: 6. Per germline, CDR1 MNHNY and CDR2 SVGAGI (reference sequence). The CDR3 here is CASSQGVGETQYF. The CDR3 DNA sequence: TGTGCCAGCAGCCAGGGGGTTGGGGAGACCCAGTACTTC.

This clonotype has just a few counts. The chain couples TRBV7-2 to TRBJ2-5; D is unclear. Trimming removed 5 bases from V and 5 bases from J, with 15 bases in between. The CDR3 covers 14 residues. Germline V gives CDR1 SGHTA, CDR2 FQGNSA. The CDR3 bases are TGTGCCAGCAGCCGAGTCCTAGGAGATGAGACCCAGTACTTC. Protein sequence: CASSRVLGDETQYF.

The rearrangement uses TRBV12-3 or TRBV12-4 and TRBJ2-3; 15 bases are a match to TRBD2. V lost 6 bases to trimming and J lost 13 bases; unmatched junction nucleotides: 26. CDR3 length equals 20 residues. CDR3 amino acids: CASSSPGLAGGRVRADVEYF. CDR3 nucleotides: TGTGCCAGCAGCTCTCCGGGACTAGCGGGAGGCCGGGTCAGAGCAGATGTGGAGTATTTT.

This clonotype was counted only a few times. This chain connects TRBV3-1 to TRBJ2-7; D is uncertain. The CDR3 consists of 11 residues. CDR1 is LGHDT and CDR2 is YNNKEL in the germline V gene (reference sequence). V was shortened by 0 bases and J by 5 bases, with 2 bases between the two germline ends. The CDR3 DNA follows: TGTGCCAGCAGCCAAGATGACGAGCAGTACTTC. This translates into CASSQDDEQYF.

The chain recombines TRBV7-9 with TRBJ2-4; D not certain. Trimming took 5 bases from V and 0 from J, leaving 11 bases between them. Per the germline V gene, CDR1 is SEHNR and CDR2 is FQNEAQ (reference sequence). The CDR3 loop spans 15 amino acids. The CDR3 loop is CASSPPGVAKNIQYF. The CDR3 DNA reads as TGTGCCAGCAGCCCCCCAGGTGTAGCCAAAAACATTCAGTACTTC.

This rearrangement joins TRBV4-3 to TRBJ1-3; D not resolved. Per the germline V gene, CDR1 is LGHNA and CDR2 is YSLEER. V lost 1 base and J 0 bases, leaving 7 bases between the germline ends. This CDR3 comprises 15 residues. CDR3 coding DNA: TGCGCCAGCAGCCAAGCGGCTTACTCTGGAAACACCATATATTTT. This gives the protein CASSQAAYSGNTIYF.

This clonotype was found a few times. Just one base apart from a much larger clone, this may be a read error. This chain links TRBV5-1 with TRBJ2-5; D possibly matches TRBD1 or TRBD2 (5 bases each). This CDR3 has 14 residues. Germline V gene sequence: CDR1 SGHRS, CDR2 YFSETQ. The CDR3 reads CTSSLGPYQETQYF. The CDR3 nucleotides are TGCACCAGCAGCCTGGGACCGTACCAAGAGACCCAGTACTTC.

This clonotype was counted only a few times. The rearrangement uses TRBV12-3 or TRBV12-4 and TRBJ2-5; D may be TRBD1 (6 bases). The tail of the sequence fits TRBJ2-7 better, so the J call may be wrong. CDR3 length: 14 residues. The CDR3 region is CASSPTGISYEQYF. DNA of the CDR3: TGTGCCAGCAGCCCGACAGGAATCTCCTACGAGCAGTACTTC.

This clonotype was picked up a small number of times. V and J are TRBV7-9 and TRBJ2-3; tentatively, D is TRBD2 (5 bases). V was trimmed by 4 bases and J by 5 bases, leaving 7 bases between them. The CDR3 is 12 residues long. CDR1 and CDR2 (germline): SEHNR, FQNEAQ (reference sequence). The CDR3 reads CASSSGLDTQYF. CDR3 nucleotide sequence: TGTGCCAGCAGCTCCGGACTAGATACGCAGTATTTT.

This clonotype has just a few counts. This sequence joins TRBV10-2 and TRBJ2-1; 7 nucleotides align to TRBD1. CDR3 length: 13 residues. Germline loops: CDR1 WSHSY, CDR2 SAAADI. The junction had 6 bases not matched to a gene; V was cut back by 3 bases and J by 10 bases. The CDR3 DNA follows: TGCGCCAGCAGTGATCAGGGGGTTGGCGAGCAGTTCTTC. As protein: CASSDQGVGEQFF.